Shown below are 32 T cell receptor beta chains from a single sample sequenced in a study of cytotoxic CD8 clonotypes in ibrutinib-treated CLL. Generated by immunoSEQ multiplex PCR, the TCRdb table keeps only in-frame clones and is missing some. In the table there are approximately 350,000 clones, approximately 67% of which are singletons. The sample here was PBMCs, taken after 36 months of ibrutinib treatment. These receptor sequences come from a human donor with chronic lymphocytic leukemia.

The chain is built from TRBV11-2 and TRBJ1-1; no clear D gene. CDR3 length: 10 residues. Germline CDR1 and CDR2: SGHAT and FQNNGV. V lost 1 base and J 7 bases, leaving 1 base between the germline ends. CDR3 bases: TGTGCCAGCAGCTTAGGTGAAGCTTTCTTT. Translated, it gives CASSLGEAFF.

The V gene is TRBV5-4, the J gene TRBJ2-5, with D possibly TRBD2 on 6 matching bases. The CDR3 spans 13 residues. Germline V gene lookup returns CDR1 SGHNT and CDR2 YYREEE (reference sequence). V dropped 1 base and J dropped 3 bases, with 7 bases sitting between them. The CDR3 is CASSLQREETQYF. The CDR3 DNA reads TGTGCCAGCAGCTTGCAGCGGGAAGAGACCCAGTACTTC.

The chain uses TRBV29-1 and TRBJ2-7; the D gene is possibly TRBD1 (6 bases). The CDR3 has 15 amino acids. Trimming removed 4 bases at V and 1 base at J, with 17 bases between. Germline-derived CDR1 and CDR2 are SQVTM and ANQGSEA. CDR3 residues: CSVGDQGRTSYEQYF. CDR3 bases: TGCAGCGTTGGGGATCAGGGGCGAACTTCCTACGAGCAGTACTTC.

The chain couples TRBV6-5 to TRBJ2-7; D is ambiguous. The V and J ends lost 6 bases and 2 bases respectively, with 14 bases between them. This CDR3 is built from 14 residues. CDR1 is MNHEY and CDR2 is SVGAGI in the germline V gene. For the CDR3, the DNA is TGTGCCAGCAGCCCTCGACACGGCGCCTACGAGCAGTACTTC. Its translation is CASSPRHGAYEQYF.

The chain uses TRBV7-3 and TRBJ1-1, with TRBD1 identical over 8 bases. The CDR3 is 14 amino acids. The germline CDR1 and CDR2 sequences are SGHTA and FQGTGA. V dropped 2 bases and J dropped 2; count of bases not matched to a gene: 1. The DNA for the CDR3 is TGTGCCAGCAGCTTAGGACAGGGAAACACTGAAGCTTTCTTT. Protein: CASSLGQGNTEAFF.

Of note for this clone: The same CDR3 arises from other DNA sequences in this sample as well. V usage is TRBV28 and J usage is TRBJ2-3; possible D gene TRBD2, 5 bases. Germline CDR1 and CDR2: MDHEN and SYDVKM. V was clipped by 4 bases and J by 2 bases, with 13 bases between them. The length of the CDR3 is 15 residues. The CDR3, as DNA: TGTGCCAGCAGTTCAGGTGGGAGAGTCACAGATACGCAGTATTTT. Encoded protein: CASSSGGRVTDTQYF.

The rearrangement links TRBV5-1 to TRBJ2-7; D gene ambiguous. V lost 5 bases and J 0 bases, leaving 15 bases between the germline ends. The CDR3 runs 15 residues. The germline gives CDR1 SGHRS, CDR2 YFSETQ. CDR3 sequence reads: CASRRGRQSSYEQYF. The DNA of the CDR3 is TGCGCCAGCAGACGAGGACGTCAGAGCTCCTACGAGCAGTACTTC.

This chain connects TRBV20-1 to TRBJ2-2; D remains ambiguous. There are 11 residues in the CDR3. V lost 6 bases, J lost 2 bases, and 4 bases lay in between. Germline lookup yields CDR1 DFQATT and CDR2 SNEGSKA (reference sequence). CDR3 region: CSAINTGELFF. As DNA, the CDR3 is TGCAGTGCCATAAACACCGGGGAGCTGTTTTTT.

This chain uses TRBV4-2 with TRBJ2-5, with D possibly called TRBD1 or TRBD2 (5 bases each). The CDR3 sequence is 17 residues long. Germline CDR1 reads LGHNA; CDR2 reads YNFKEQ. The germline V and J ends were trimmed by 1 base and 3 bases, with 18 bases remaining between them. The CDR3 bases are TGTGCCAGCAGCCAAGCCAGTCGGGGCTCGAGGGAAGAGACCCAGTACTTC. Translating it yields CASSQASRGSREETQYF.

This clone was observed a handful of times. This sample also contains other DNA sequences that code for the same CDR3. The rearrangement uses TRBV9 and TRBJ1-3, with a possible D match to TRBD1 (6 bases). V was trimmed by 1 base and J by 3 bases, leaving 11 bases between them. The CDR3 has 15 amino acids. Per the germline V gene, CDR1 is SGDLS and CDR2 is YYNGEE. The CDR3 spells CASSVSGESGNTIYF. In DNA, the CDR3 is TGTGCCAGCAGCGTATCAGGGGAAAGTGGAAACACCATATATTTT.

This chain uses TRBV7-9 with TRBJ1-1, with TRBD1 matching 8 bases. The CDR3 is 17 residues long. The ends lost 6 bases at V and 3 bases at J; junction bases unmatched: 15. The germline CDR1 and CDR2 sequences are SEHNR and FQNEAQ (reference sequence). The CDR3 loop is CASRTMTGVVLDTEAFF. CDR3 coding DNA: TGTGCCAGCAGAACTATGACAGGGGTGGTTCTTGACACTGAAGCTTTCTTT.

The gene calls are TRBV29-1 and TRBJ1-1; 9 nucleotides line up with TRBD1. V was clipped by 5 bases and J by 8 bases; unmatched bases: 12. This CDR3 contains 14 residues. Looked up from germline, CDR1 is SQVTM and CDR2 is ANQGSEA. The CDR3 bases are TGCAGCGTTAGAGAACCCTACAGGGGGCCCGAAGCTTTCTTT. Protein product: CSVREPYRGPEAFF.

J is TRBJ1-1 and V is TRBV11-2; possibly TRBD1 for D (6 bases). V was pared by 5 bases and J by 4 bases, with 23 bases between. There are 17 residues in the CDR3. The germline V gene has CDR1 SGHAT and CDR2 FQNNGV. In nucleotides, the CDR3 is TGTGCCAGCAGCCCTGACCGGGGGGCAGGGTTGAGCACTGAAGCTTTCTTT. Encoded protein: CASSPDRGAGLSTEAFF.

The CDR3 nucleotides read TGCAGCGTAGGCCATAGCAATCAGCCCCAGCATTTT. Encoded protein: CSVGHSNQPQHF. This chain links TRBV29-1 with TRBJ1-5, with unresolved D. CDR3 length: 12 residues. V was trimmed by 6 bases and J by 0 bases, leaving 6 bases between them. Germline V lookup: CDR1 SQVTM, CDR2 ANQGSEA. Full variable domain (outside the CDR3, taken from reference TRBV29-1 and TRBJ1-5): SAVISQKPSRDICQRGTSLTIQCQVDSQVTMMFWYRQQPGQSLTLIATANQGSEATYESGFVIDKFPISRPNLTFSTLTVSNMSPEDSSIYLCSVGHSNQPQHFGDGTRLSIL.

V gene TRBV18 combines with J gene TRBJ2-7; D remains unclear. The CDR3 contains 15 residues. V lost 5 bases to trimming and J lost 2 bases, with 16 bases between them. The germline V gene encodes CDR1 KGHSH and CDR2 LQKENI. The CDR3 nucleotides are TGTGCCAGCTCATACTTGGTTGGGTTACCCTACGAGCAGTACTTC. Encoded protein: CASSYLVGLPYEQYF.

This clone was found a few times. V and J are TRBV7-9 and TRBJ2-2; D unresolved. This CDR3 spans 11 amino acids. The V gene's germline CDR1 is SEHNR and CDR2 FQNEAQ (reference sequence). V lost 8 bases and J lost 6, with 7 bases in between. The CDR3 nucleotides are TGTGCCAGCGGGATCTCCGGGGAGCTGTTTTTT. It encodes CASGISGELFF.

The chain is built from TRBV9 and TRBJ1-2; D gene uncertain. This CDR3 is built from 17 residues. The germline gives CDR1 SGDLS, CDR2 YYNGEE. V shed 0 bases and J shed 1 base, with 16 bases lying between them. Written as DNA, the CDR3 is TGTGCCAGCAGCGTAGAAGGTTTGGGCGCCTTTAACTATGGCTACACCTTC. As protein: CASSVEGLGAFNYGYTF.

The chain has TRBV4-1 and TRBJ2-5, with TRBD2 matching 7 bases. The trim removed 4 bases at V and 4 bases at J, leaving 9 bases unmatched. The CDR3 is 15 amino acids. From germline, CDR1 is MGHRA and CDR2 YSYEKL. In nucleotides, the CDR3 is TGCGCCAGCAGCCCAAGAGGGGCGGGAGTAGAGACCCAGTACTTC. Translating gives CASSPRGAGVETQYF.

V is TRBV7-2 and J is TRBJ1-1; perhaps TRBD1 as D (6 bases). The CDR3 has 13 amino acids. V was cut by 3 bases and J by 6 bases, with 11 bases left in between. Germline V gene data show CDR1 as SGHTA and CDR2 as FQGNSA. The CDR3 region is CASSFAGAAEAFF. Here the CDR3 DNA reads TGTGCCAGCAGCTTCGCGGGGGCCGCTGAAGCTTTCTTT.

The chain joins TRBV10-2 to TRBJ1-2; 9 bases are a match to TRBD1. The CDR3 length is 14 residues. Trimming removed 7 bases from V and 7 bases from J; junction bases left unmatched: 10. Germline V lookup: CDR1 WSHSY, CDR2 SAAADI. The CDR3 DNA reads as TGCGCCAGCATTCTAGAGGACAGGGGTACTGGCTACACCTTC. This codes for CASILEDRGTGYTF.

The CDR3 DNA reads TGTGCCAGCAGCTTAGACTGGGGGACCCAGTACTTC. Encoded protein: CASSLDWGTQYF. This chain connects TRBV7-6 to TRBJ2-5; D call uncertain. Looked up from germline, CDR1 is SGHVS and CDR2 is FNYEAQ. Trimming removed 1 base at V and 7 bases at J, with 7 bases between. The CDR3 spans 12 residues.

This clone was counted between two and nine times. CDR3 loop: CASSTRAEVNSPLHF. DNA for the CDR3: TGTGCCAGCAGTACCCGAGCAGAAGTGAATTCACCCCTCCACTTT. This sequence joins TRBV6-1 and TRBJ1-6; no clear D gene. V dropped 5 bases and J dropped 7 bases, with 15 bases sitting between them. Germline assignment: CDR1 MNHNS and CDR2 SASEGT. The CDR3 extends over 15 amino acids.

There are a few counts of this clone. Here the CDR3 reads CASSYPGGLYSNQPQHF. CDR3 DNA: TGTGCCAGCAGCTACCCCGGGGGCCTATATAGCAATCAGCCCCAGCATTTT. The V and J genes are TRBV28 and TRBJ1-5; TRBD1 might be the D (6 bases). V was pared by 6 bases and J by 0 bases, with 18 bases between. CDR3 length: 17 residues. Germline assignment: CDR1 MDHEN and CDR2 SYDVKM.

CDR3 sequence: CASSYRNYGYTF. The CDR3 DNA sequence: TGTGCCAGCAGTTACAGGAACTATGGCTACACCTTC. The J gene is TRBJ1-2, the V gene TRBV6-5; D remains unclear. Germline-derived CDR1 and CDR2 are MNHEY and SVGAGI. CDR3 length equals 12 residues. V shed 2 bases and J shed 2 bases, with 3 bases lying between them.

The V gene is TRBV4-1, the J gene TRBJ1-4; the D gene is possibly TRBD1 (5 bases). Germline CDR1 and CDR2: MGHRA and YSYEKL. CDR3 length: 14 amino acids. The germline V and J ends were trimmed by 4 bases and 7 bases, with 13 bases remaining between them. The DNA for the CDR3 is TGCGCCAGCAGCCCGGGACCGGGACTTGAAAAACTGTTTTTT. It specifies CASSPGPGLEKLFF.

CDR3 nucleotides: TGTGCCGGGGCAGCTGGCGACTATGGCTACACCTTC. Translation: CAGAAGDYGYTF. This chain connects TRBV21-1 to TRBJ1-2; no check of the table's D call, TRBD1, against the DNA was made. TRBV21-1 is a pseudogene. The CDR3 length is 12 residues.

The genes are TRBV5-1 and TRBJ1-1; D is unresolved. Germline values: CDR1 SGHRS, CDR2 YFSETQ. This CDR3 is 14 amino acids long. V lost 2 bases and J lost 1, with 9 bases in between. In nucleotides, the CDR3 is TGCGCCAGCAGCTTCAGGTCAGGGAACACTGAAGCTTTCTTT. This encodes CASSFRSGNTEAFF.

This chain links TRBV6-5 with TRBJ2-5; D could derive from TRBD1 or TRBD2 (5 bases each). This CDR3 has 14 residues. Germline CDR1 is MNHEY and CDR2 is SVGAGI. V was cut by 6 bases and J by 5 bases, with 16 bases left in between. The chain's CDR3 is CASRTGTLRETQYF. CDR3 nucleotides: TGTGCCAGCAGGACCGGGACGCTCAGGGAGACCCAGTACTTC.

The chain carries TRBV23-1 and TRBJ1-1; weak D call: TRBD1 (6 bases). TRBV23-1 is treated as an ORF (open reading frame) with a function not yet certain. With 1 base removed from V and 10 bases from J, the gap between germline ends came to 13 bases. The CDR3 totals 13 residues. CDR3 region: CASSQWARGLAFF. In DNA, the CDR3 is TGCGCCAGCAGTCAATGGGCCAGGGGCCTAGCTTTCTTT.

This clone has more than one count but fewer than ten. The chain uses TRBV13 and TRBJ2-1, with D unclear. The germline V gene has CDR1 PRHDT and CDR2 FYEKMQ (reference sequence). Trimming took 4 bases from V and 5 from J, leaving 12 bases between them. The CDR3 spans 14 residues. The CDR3 DNA follows: TGTGCCAGCAGCTCGATGCAGGCTCACAATGAGCAGTTCTTC. It codes for CASSSMQAHNEQFF.

This clone was seen a few times. The rearrangement uses TRBV11-2 and TRBJ2-7, with TRBD1 as a possible D gene (6 bases). Trimming removed 5 bases at V and 6 bases at J, with 11 bases between. The length of the CDR3 is 12 residues. Germline V gene sequence: CDR1 SGHAT, CDR2 FQNNGV. The CDR3 nucleotides are TGTGCCAGCAGCCAGGGGATTCGCGAGCAGTACTTC. Amino acids: CASSQGIREQYF.

The chain couples TRBV11-2 to TRBJ2-7; no reliable D call. Germline V gene sequence: CDR1 SGHAT, CDR2 FQNNGV. Trimming removed 3 bases at V and 4 bases at J, with 13 bases between. CDR3 length equals 14 residues. CDR3 amino acids: CASSFMVLGYEQYF. DNA for the CDR3: TGTGCCAGCAGCTTCATGGTCTTAGGATACGAGCAGTACTTC.